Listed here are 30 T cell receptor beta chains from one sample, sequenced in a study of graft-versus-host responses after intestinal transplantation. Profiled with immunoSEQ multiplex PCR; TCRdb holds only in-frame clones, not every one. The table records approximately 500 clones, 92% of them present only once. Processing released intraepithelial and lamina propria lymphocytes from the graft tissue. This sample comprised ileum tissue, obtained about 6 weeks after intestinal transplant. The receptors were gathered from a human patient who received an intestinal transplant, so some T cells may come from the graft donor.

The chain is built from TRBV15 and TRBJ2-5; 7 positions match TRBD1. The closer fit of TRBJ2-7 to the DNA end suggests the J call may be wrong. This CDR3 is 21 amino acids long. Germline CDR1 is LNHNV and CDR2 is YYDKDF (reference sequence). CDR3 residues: CATSRDEKVSRHKGAVYEQYF. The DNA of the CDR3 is TGTGCCACCAGCAGAGATGAAAAAGTTTCCCGCCATAAGGGGGCAGTTTACGAGCAGTACTTC.

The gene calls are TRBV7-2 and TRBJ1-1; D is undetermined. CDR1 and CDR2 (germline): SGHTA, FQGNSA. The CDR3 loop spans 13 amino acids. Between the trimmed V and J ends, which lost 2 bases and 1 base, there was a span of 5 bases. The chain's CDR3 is CASSLTPNTEAFF. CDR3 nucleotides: TGTGCCAGCAGCTTAACCCCGAACACTGAAGCTTTCTTT.

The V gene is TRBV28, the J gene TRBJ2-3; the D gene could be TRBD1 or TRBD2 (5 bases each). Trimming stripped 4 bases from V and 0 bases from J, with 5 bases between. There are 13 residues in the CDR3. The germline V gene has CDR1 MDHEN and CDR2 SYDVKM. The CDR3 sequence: CASSWDSTDTQYF. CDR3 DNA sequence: TGTGCCAGCAGTTGGGACAGCACAGATACGCAGTATTTT.

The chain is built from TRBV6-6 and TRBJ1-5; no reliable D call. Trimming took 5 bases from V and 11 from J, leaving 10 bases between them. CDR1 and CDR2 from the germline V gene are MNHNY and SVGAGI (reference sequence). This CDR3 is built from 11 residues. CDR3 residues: CASSRRRAQHF. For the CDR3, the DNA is TGTGCCAGCAGTCGGAGGAGGGCCCAGCATTTT.

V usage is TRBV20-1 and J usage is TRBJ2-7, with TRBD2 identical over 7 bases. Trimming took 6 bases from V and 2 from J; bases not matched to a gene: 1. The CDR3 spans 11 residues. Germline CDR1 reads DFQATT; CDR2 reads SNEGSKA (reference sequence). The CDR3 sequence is CSAGTTYEQYF. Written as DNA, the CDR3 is TGCAGTGCGGGGACTACCTACGAGCAGTACTTC.

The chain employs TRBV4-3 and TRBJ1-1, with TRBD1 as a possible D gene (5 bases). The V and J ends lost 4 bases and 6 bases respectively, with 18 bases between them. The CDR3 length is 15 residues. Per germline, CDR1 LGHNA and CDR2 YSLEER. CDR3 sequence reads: CASSPKMWGYAEAFF. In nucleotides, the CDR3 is TGCGCCAGCAGCCCCAAGATGTGGGGGTACGCTGAAGCTTTCTTT.

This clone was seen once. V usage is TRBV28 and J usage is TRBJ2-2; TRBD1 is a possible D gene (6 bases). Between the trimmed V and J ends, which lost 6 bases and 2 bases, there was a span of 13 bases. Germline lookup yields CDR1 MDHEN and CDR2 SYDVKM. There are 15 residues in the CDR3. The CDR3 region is CASSFTTGNTGELFF. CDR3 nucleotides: TGTGCCAGCAGCTTTACGACAGGAAACACCGGGGAGCTGTTTTTT.

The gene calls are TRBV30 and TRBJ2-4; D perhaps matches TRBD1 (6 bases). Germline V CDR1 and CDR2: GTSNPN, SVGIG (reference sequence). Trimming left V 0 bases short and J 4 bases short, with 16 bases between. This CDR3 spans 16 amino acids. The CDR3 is CAWSVSKSGHKNIQYF. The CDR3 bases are TGTGCCTGGAGTGTAAGTAAGTCGGGACATAAAAACATTCAGTACTTC. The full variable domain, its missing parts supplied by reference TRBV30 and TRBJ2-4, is SQTIHQWPATLVQPVGSPLSLECTVEGTSNPNLYWYRQAAGRGLQLLFYSVGIGQISSEVPQNLSASRPQDRQFILSSKKLLLSDSGFYLCAWSVSKSGHKNIQYFGAGTRLSVL.

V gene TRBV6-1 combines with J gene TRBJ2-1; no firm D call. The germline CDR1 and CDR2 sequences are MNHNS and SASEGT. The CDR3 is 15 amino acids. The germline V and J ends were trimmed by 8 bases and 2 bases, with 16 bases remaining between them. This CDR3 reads CASGLAGIAYNEQFF. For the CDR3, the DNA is TGTGCCAGCGGCCTTGCTGGGATAGCCTACAATGAGCAGTTCTTC.

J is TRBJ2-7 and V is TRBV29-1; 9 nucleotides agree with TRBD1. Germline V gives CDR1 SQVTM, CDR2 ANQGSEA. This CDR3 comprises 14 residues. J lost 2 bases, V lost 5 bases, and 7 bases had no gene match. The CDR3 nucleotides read TGCAGCGTTACCACCGGGACAGGGACCTACGAGCAGTACTTC. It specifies CSVTTGTGTYEQYF.

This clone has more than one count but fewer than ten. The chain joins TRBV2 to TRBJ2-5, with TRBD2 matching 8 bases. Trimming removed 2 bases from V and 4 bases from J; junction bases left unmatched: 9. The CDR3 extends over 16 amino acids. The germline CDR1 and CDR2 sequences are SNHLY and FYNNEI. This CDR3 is CASSEPGAAGGETQYF. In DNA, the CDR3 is TGTGCCAGCAGTGAACCAGGGGCGGCGGGAGGAGAGACCCAGTACTTC.

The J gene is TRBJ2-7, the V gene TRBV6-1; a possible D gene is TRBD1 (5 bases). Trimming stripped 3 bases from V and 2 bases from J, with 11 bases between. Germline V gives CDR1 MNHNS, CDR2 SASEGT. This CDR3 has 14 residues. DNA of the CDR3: TGTGCCAGCAGTGATGACGGACATACCTACGAGCAGTACTTC. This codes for CASSDDGHTYEQYF.

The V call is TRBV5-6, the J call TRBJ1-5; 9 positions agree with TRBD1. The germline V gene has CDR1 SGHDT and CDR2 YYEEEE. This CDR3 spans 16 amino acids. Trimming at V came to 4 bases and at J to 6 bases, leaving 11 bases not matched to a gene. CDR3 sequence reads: CASSRSTGGGGQPQHF. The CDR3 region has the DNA TGTGCCAGCAGCCGGAGTACAGGGGGCGGCGGTCAGCCCCAGCATTTT.

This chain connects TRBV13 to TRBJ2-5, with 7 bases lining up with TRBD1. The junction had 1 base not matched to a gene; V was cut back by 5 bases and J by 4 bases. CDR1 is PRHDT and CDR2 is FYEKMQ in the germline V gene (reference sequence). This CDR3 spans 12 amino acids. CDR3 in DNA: TGTGCCAGCAGCAGGGGGCGAGAGACCCAGTACTTC. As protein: CASSRGRETQYF.

DNA for the CDR3: TGTGCCAGCAGCGTAGAAGCACGGGTGGGCACTGAAGCTTTCTTT. Amino acid sequence: CASSVEARVGTEAFF. V is TRBV9 and J is TRBJ1-1; D call uncertain. Germline CDR1 and CDR2: SGDLS and YYNGEE. V was shortened by 0 bases and J by 4 bases, with 13 bases between the two germline ends. CDR3 length: 15 amino acids.

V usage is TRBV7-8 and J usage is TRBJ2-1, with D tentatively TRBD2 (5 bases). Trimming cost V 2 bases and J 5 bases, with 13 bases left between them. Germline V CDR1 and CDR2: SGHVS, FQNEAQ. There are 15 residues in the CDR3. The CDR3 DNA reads TGTGCCAGCAGCTTAAGCGACTGGGGAGACAATGAGCAGTTCTTC. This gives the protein CASSLSDWGDNEQFF.

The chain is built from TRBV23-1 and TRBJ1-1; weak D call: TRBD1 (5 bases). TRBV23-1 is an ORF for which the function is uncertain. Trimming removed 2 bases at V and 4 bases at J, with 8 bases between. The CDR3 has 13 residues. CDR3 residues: CASSQLGVTEAFF. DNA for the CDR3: TGCGCCAGCAGTCAACTGGGGGTCACTGAAGCTTTCTTT.

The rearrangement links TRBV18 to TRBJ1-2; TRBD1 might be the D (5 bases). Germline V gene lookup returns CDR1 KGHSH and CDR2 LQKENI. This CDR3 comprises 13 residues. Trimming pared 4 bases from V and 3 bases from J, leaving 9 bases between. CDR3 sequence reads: CASSHGTYYGYTF. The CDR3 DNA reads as TGTGCCAGCTCACATGGGACGTACTATGGCTACACCTTC.

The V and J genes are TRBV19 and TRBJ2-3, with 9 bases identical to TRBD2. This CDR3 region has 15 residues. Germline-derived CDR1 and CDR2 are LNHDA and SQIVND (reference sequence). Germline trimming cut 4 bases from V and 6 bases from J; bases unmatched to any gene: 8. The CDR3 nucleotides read TGTGCCAGTAGTACAGAACTAGCGGGTTTGGATACGCAGTATTTT. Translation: CASSTELAGLDTQYF.

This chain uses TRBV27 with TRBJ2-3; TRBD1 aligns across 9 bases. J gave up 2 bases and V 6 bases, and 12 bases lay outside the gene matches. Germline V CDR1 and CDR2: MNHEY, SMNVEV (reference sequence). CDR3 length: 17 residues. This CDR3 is CASRLTGTGRTTDTQYF. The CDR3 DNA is TGTGCCAGCAGACTTACCGGGACAGGGAGGACCACAGATACGCAGTATTTT.

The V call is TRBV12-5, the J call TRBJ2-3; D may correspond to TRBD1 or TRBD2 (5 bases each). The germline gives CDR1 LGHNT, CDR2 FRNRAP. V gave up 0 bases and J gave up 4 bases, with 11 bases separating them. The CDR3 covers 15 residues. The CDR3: CASGLVGVLADTQYF. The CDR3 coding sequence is TGTGCTAGTGGTTTGGTGGGGGTTTTAGCAGATACGCAGTATTTT.

As DNA, the CDR3 is TGTGCCAGCAGTTACTCGAGGACAGTGAACACTGAAGCTTTCTTT. Protein sequence: CASSYSRTVNTEAFF. The chain carries TRBV6-5 and TRBJ1-1, with D possibly matching TRBD1 (6 bases). Trimming took off 0 bases at V and 0 bases at J, with 8 bases between the two ends. This CDR3 spans 15 amino acids. Per germline, CDR1 MNHEY and CDR2 SVGAGI.

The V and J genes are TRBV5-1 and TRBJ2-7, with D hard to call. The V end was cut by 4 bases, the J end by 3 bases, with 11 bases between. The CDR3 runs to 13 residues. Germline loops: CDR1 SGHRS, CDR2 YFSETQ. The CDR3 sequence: CASSLNMGYEQYF. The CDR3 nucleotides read TGCGCCAGCAGCCTGAACATGGGCTACGAGCAGTACTTC. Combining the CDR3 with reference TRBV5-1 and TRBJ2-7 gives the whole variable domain KAGVTQTPRYLIKTRGQQVTLSCSPISGHRSVSWYQQTPGQGLQFLFEYFSETQRNKGNFPGRFSGRQFSNSRSEMNVSTLELGDSALYLCASSLNMGYEQYFGPGTRLTVT.

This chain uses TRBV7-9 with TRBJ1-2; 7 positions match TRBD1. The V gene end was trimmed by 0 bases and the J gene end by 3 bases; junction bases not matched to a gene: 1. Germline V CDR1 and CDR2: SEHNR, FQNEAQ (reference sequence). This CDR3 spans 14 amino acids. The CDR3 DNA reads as TGTGCCAGCAGCTTAGCAGGGGGCGACTATGGCTACACCTTC. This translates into CASSLAGGDYGYTF.

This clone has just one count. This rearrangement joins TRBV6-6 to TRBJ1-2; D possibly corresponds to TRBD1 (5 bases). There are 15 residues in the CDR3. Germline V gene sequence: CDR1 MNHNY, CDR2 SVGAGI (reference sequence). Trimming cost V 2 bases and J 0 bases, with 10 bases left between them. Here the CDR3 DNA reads TGTGCCAGCAGTTACCTCAGGGTAGCTAACTATGGCTACACCTTC. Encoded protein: CASSYLRVANYGYTF.

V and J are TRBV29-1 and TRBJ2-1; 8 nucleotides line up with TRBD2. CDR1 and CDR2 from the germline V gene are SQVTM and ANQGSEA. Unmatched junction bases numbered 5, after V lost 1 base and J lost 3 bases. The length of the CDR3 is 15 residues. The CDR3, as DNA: TGCAGCGTTGAAGGCAGAGCGGGGGACTACAATGAGCAGTTCTTC. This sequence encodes CSVEGRAGDYNEQFF.

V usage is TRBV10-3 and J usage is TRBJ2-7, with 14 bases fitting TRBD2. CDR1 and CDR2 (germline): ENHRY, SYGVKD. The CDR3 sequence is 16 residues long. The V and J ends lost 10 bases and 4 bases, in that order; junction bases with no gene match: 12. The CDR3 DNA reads TGTGCCAGCCGAAAACCGGGGACTAGCGGGAGATACGAGCAGTACTTC. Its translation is CASRKPGTSGRYEQYF.

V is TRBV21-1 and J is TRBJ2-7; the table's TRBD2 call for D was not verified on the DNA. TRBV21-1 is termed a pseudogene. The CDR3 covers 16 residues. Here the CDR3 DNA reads TGTGCCAGCAGCAAAGCTACCCGGGGAGGGCGCTACGAGCAGTACTTC. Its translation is CASSKATRGGRYEQYF.

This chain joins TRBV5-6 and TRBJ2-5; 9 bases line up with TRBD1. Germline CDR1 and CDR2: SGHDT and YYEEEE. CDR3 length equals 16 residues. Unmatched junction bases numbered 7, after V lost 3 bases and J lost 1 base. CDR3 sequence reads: CASSSETGGVQETQYF. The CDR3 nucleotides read TGTGCCAGCAGCTCAGAGACAGGGGGTGTCCAAGAGACCCAGTACTTC.

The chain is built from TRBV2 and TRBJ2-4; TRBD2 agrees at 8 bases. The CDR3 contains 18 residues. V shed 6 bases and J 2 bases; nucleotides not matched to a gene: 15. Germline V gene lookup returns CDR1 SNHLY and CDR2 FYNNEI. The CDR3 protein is CASSERPSGSDPKNIQYF. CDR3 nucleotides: TGTGCCAGCAGCGAACGGCCTAGCGGGTCCGATCCCAAAAACATTCAGTACTTC.